These T cell receptor beta chains were read from a single sample in a study of post-analysis software for immune sequencing data. Via MiXCR, TCRdb re-called the PCR reads, giving one row per CDR3 protein. The table includes 800,000 to 950,000 distinct CDR3 sequences, under 70% detected once. The sequenced material came from blood. The receptors were sampled from a girl aged 5-17 years with multiple sclerosis. CDR3s include the opening cysteine and the closing phenylalanine or tryptophan.

v_call	cdr3_length	j_call	cdr3_aa
TRBV6-5	15	TRBJ2-1	CASRTSGSWNNEQFF
TRBV27	17	TRBJ1-2	CASTSWTGTRANYGYTF
TRBV9	14	TRBJ2-5	CASSVRDLQETQYF
TRBV5-1	14	TRBJ2-3	CASTDHRGTDTQYF
TRBV29-1	14	TRBJ1-5	CSVEVTGPGQPQHF
TRBV19	15	TRBJ1-4	CASPRRGTGVEKLFF
TRBV15	15	TRBJ2-1	CATSRDRRTAISPFF
TRBV3-1	14	TRBJ2-7	CASSRAINSYEQYF
TRBV7-2	15	TRBJ2-7	CASSSAAAGVYEQYF
TRBV12-3/TRBV12-4	15	TRBJ1-2	CASSLRFLPSYGYTF
TRBV20-1	14	TRBJ2-7	CSAGTSGSPYEQYF
TRBV7-3	14	NA	CASSRWTGDYEQYF
TRBV2	15	TRBJ1-5	CASSEAGDSNQPQHF
TRBV7-6	13	TRBJ2-7	CASSFSNSYEQYF
TRBV6-1	19	TRBJ2-2	CASSEARTGLPWNTGELFF
TRBV12-3/TRBV12-4	16	TRBJ2-1	CASSWAASGTYNEQFF
TRBV5-1	13	TRBJ1-2	CASSLPQGGGYTF
TRBV7-8	12	TRBJ2-3	CASSLLYDTQYF
TRBV7-3	16	TRBJ2-3	CASSLVAGGGTDTQYF
TRBV7-6	16	TRBJ2-7	CAGSLNTGLAAYEQYF
TRBV5-1	13	TRBJ1-1	CASSLNEGSEAFF
TRBV20-1	16	NA	CSARGVTSGFQETQYF
TRBV5-1	15	TRBJ1-2	CASSLTQAGSYGYTF
TRBV29-1	13	TRBJ2-7	CSVMGTSFYEQYF
TRBV14	17	TRBJ1-5	CASSPSQLAGGNQPQHF
TRBV7-3	16	TRBJ2-1	CASSLGNTEGHNEQFF
TRBV5-6	13	NA	CASGWGTGGTQYF
TRBV25-1	15	TRBJ1-1	CASSARARGPTEAFF
TRBV6-5	16	TRBJ2-7	CASSYGVEGVNYEQYF
TRBV20-1	13	NA	CSARMAGLYEQYF
TRBV12-3/TRBV12-4	10	TRBJ1-2	CASRGYGYTF
TRBV4-1	15	TRBJ2-7	CASSYGLAGSAEQYF
TRBV10-3	14	TRBJ1-2	CAIRREVAVYGYTF
TRBV6-6	10	TRBJ1-5	CASSRAPQHF
TRBV10-3	13	TRBJ1-2	CAIPQDREGSYTF
TRBV5-1	15	TRBJ2-1	CASSLISGRADEQFF
TRBV20-1	15	TRBJ1-1	CSARDVSGGNTEAFF
TRBV5-1	13	TRBJ2-7	CVSRGEVDYEQYF
TRBV20-1	15	TRBJ1-2	CSAARRGPGNYGYTF
TRBV16	13	NA	CASSRQRMETQYF
TRBV5-1	15	TRBJ2-7	CASSFFDRATYEQYF
TRBV10-2	13	TRBJ2-3	CASVLRSTDTQYF
TRBV20-1	14	TRBJ2-3	CSAGLAGYTDTQYF
TRBV12-3/TRBV12-4	15	TRBJ2-3	CASSTGLGSTDTQYF